This passage covers 27 T cell receptor beta chains from one sample sequenced in a study of blood T cell repertoires in COVID-19. Profiled with immunoSEQ multiplex PCR; TCRdb holds only in-frame clones, not every one. This sample has 100,000 to 150,000 clones, with 84% found just once. Sequenced: peripheral blood. The source of these receptors is a woman aged 60-70 years with acute or convalescent COVID-19.

Details on this clone: A junction end diverges from the germline sequence, so it may reflect a read error. The V and J genes are TRBV11-2 and TRBJ1-4; perhaps TRBD1 as D (5 bases). The CDR3 contains 13 residues. Germline V lookup: CDR1 SGHAT, CDR2 FQNNGV. The CDR3 protein is CASSLGPDEKLFF. The CDR3 DNA reads as TGTGCCAGTAGCTTGGGGCCCGATGAAAAACTGTTTTTT.

This rearrangement joins TRBV28 to TRBJ1-3; D remains ambiguous. The V gene's germline CDR1 is MDHEN and CDR2 SYDVKM. V was cut by 6 bases and J by 0 bases, with 12 bases left in between. This CDR3 has 15 amino acids. The CDR3 loop is CASSLLEASGNTIYF. CDR3 sequence (DNA): TGTGCCAGCAGCCTACTTGAGGCCTCTGGAAACACCATATATTTT.

Only one count was recorded for this clone. This chain connects TRBV4-2 to TRBJ1-5; no reliable D call. In germline, CDR1 is LGHNA, CDR2 YNFKEQ. The CDR3 sequence is 15 residues long. Trimming took off 0 bases at V and 3 bases at J, with 9 bases between the two ends. The CDR3 reads CASSQDGQSNQPQHF. CDR3 bases: TGTGCCAGCAGCCAAGATGGGCAGTCCAATCAGCCCCAGCATTTT.

A single count supports this clone. The chain joins TRBV5-6 to TRBJ1-2; a possible D gene is TRBD1 (6 bases). Trimming took 0 bases from V and 2 from J, leaving 8 bases between them. The CDR3 consists of 14 residues. CDR1 and CDR2 from the germline V gene are SGHDT and YYEEEE. CDR3: CASSLGTANYGYTF. CDR3 nucleotide sequence: TGTGCCAGCAGCTTGGGGACAGCGAACTATGGCTACACCTTC.

This chain links TRBV11-2 with TRBJ2-3; TRBD1 matches at 7 bases. The germline V gene encodes CDR1 SGHAT and CDR2 FQNNGV. V lost 3 bases and J lost 2; bases outside the gene matches: 8. There are 16 residues in the CDR3. CDR3 sequence: CASSFDRAINTDTQYF. DNA of the CDR3: TGTGCCAGCAGCTTTGACAGGGCTATAAACACAGATACGCAGTATTTT.

The J gene is TRBJ2-7, the V gene TRBV11-1, with a weak D call TRBD1 (6 bases). This CDR3 region has 16 residues. Germline-derived CDR1 and CDR2 are SGHAT and FQDESV (reference sequence). V dropped 6 bases and J dropped 6 bases, with 24 bases sitting between them. The CDR3 loop reads CASSPDPGHPPAEQYF. Here the CDR3 DNA reads TGTGCCAGCAGTCCAGACCCGGGACATCCTCCCGCCGAGCAGTACTTC.

Remarks on this clone: One end of the junction varies from germline; a read error may be responsible. The V gene is TRBV11-1, the J gene TRBJ2-3; 11 bases are a match to TRBD2. Germline-derived CDR1 and CDR2 are SGHAT and FQDESV (reference sequence). The CDR3 is made up of 14 amino acids. The CDR3 loop reads CASSVAGGSDTQYF. DNA for the CDR3: TGTGCCAGCAGCGTAGCGGGGGGGTCGGATACGCAGTATTTT.

This rearrangement joins TRBV18 to TRBJ2-7; 8 nucleotides align to TRBD1. This CDR3 region has 13 residues. V shed 3 bases and J 5 bases; nucleotides not matched to a gene: 3. Germline V gene sequence: CDR1 KGHSH, CDR2 LQKENI. The CDR3 DNA reads TGTGCCAGCTCACCCGGACAGGGCGACGAGCAGTACTTC. Amino acids: CASSPGQGDEQYF.

The CDR3: CASRRDPLSRRGGKRELFF. CDR3 nucleotide sequence: TGTGCCAGCAGACGCGATCCTCTTAGCAGACGGGGGGGCAAGCGGGAGCTGTTTTTT. This chain connects TRBV2 to TRBJ2-2; TRBD2 agrees at 8 bases. Losses at the gene ends were 6 bases for V and 9 bases for J; bases not matched to a gene: 24. This CDR3 comprises 19 residues. The V gene's germline CDR1 is SNHLY and CDR2 FYNNEI.

This clone was seen once. This chain links TRBV3-1 (or the pseudogene TRBV3-2) with TRBJ1-1, with D maybe TRBD1 (6 bases). Trimming took 0 bases from V and 0 from J, leaving 11 bases between them. Per germline, CDR1 LGHDT and CDR2 YNNKEL (reference sequence). The CDR3 extends over 16 amino acids. DNA for the CDR3: TGTGCCAGCAGCCAAGATGGTCGGACAGTGAACACTGAAGCTTTCTTT. It translates to CASSQDGRTVNTEAFF.

The rearrangement uses TRBV5-4 and TRBJ1-3, with D uncertain. CDR1 SGHNT and CDR2 YYREEE come from the germline V gene (reference sequence). The CDR3 runs 15 residues. V lost 0 bases to trimming and J lost 2 bases, with 9 bases between them. CDR3 in DNA: TGTGCCAGCAGCTTGGCCCCAGGAACTGGAAACACCATATATTTT. Its protein is CASSLAPGTGNTIYF.

The V and J genes are TRBV12-3 or TRBV12-4 and TRBJ1-1, with D maybe TRBD1 (5 bases). The CDR3 length is 11 residues. Trimming left V 6 bases short and J 10 bases short, with 12 bases between. The CDR3 nucleotides are TGTGCCAGCAGCTCAGACAGTGGAGCTTTCTTT. This gives the protein CASSSDSGAFF.

This chain uses TRBV4-1 with TRBJ1-2, with TRBD1 identical over 8 bases. V dropped 0 bases and J dropped 5; count of bases not matched to a gene: 11. Per the germline V gene, CDR1 is MGHRA and CDR2 is YSYEKL. The CDR3 length is 17 residues. The CDR3 region has the DNA TGCGCCAGCAGCCAAGAACGACAGGGGCCCACGAGGTATGGCTACACCTTC. This encodes CASSQERQGPTRYGYTF.

The genes are TRBV29-1 and TRBJ1-2; TRBD1 agrees at 8 bases. The CDR3 sequence is 12 residues long. V lost 4 bases, J lost 8 bases, and 6 bases stayed unmatched. CDR1 SQVTM and CDR2 ANQGSEA come from the germline V gene. The CDR3 loop is CSVGGTGSGYTF. The DNA of the CDR3 is TGCAGCGTTGGAGGGACAGGTAGCGGCTACACCTTC.

The chain couples TRBV20-1 to TRBJ2-5, with 7 bases lining up with TRBD1. CDR3 length: 13 residues. V lost 3 bases and J lost 4; bases outside the gene matches: 5. Germline-derived CDR1 and CDR2 are DFQATT and SNEGSKA (reference sequence). CDR3 in DNA: TGCAGTGCTAGTCCCCGACAGGGAGAGACCCAGTACTTC. This codes for CSASPRQGETQYF.

The chain has TRBV2 and TRBJ1-3; D may be TRBD1 (5 bases). CDR3 length: 13 residues. The V end was cut by 4 bases, the J end by 1 base, with 5 bases between. CDR1 and CDR2 (germline): SNHLY, FYNNEI. Here the CDR3 DNA reads TGTGCCAGCAGTGCAGGGTCTGGAAACACCATATATTTT. This sequence encodes CASSAGSGNTIYF.

The chain recombines TRBV6-5 with TRBJ1-1; TRBD1 is a possible D gene (5 bases). This CDR3 is 13 amino acids long. The germline V gene encodes CDR1 MNHEY and CDR2 SVGAGI. Between the trimmed V and J ends, which lost 5 bases and 2 bases, there was a span of 9 bases. CDR3 protein: CASSRQINTEAFF. The CDR3 DNA reads as TGTGCCAGCAGTCGACAGATAAACACTGAAGCTTTCTTT.

The chain recombines TRBV5-4 with TRBJ2-3; TRBD2 agrees at 15 bases. After removal of 7 bases from V and 4 bases from J, the junction contained 4 bases not matched to a gene. Germline V gene lookup returns CDR1 SGHNT and CDR2 YYREEE (reference sequence). The CDR3 length is 15 residues. The CDR3 region has the DNA TGTGCCAGCGGACTAGCGGGGGGGCTGGCAGATACGCAGTATTTT. Its protein product is CASGLAGGLADTQYF.

The chain links TRBV24-1 to TRBJ2-6; D remains unclear. The V and J ends lost 11 bases and 0 bases respectively, with 10 bases between them. The CDR3 is made up of 14 amino acids. Germline V lookup: CDR1 KGHDR, CDR2 SFDVKD. CDR3 in DNA: TGTGCCATCGAGATAAACTCTGGGGCCAACGTCCTGACTTTC. Its translation is CAIEINSGANVLTF.

The gene calls are TRBV6-5 and TRBJ1-5, with TRBD1 identical over 7 bases. Germline trimming cut 5 bases from V and 7 bases from J; bases unmatched to any gene: 8. Germline CDR1 reads MNHEY; CDR2 reads SVGAGI. The CDR3 spans 14 residues. As DNA, the CDR3 is TGTGCCAGCAGTCCCGAGACAGGGAGCCAGCCCCAGCATTTT. This sequence encodes CASSPETGSQPQHF.

V and J are TRBV27 and TRBJ1-5, with D possibly matching TRBD1 (6 bases). This CDR3 has 15 residues. The germline CDR1 and CDR2 sequences are MNHEY and SMNVEV (reference sequence). V lost 6 bases, J lost 0 bases, and 12 bases lay in between. The CDR3 coding sequence is TGTGCCAGCAGGGAGGACAGTTATAGCAATCAGCCCCAGCATTTT. As protein: CASREDSYSNQPQHF.

The rearrangement links TRBV30 to TRBJ1-2, with TRBD1 as a possible D gene (5 bases). Germline V CDR1 and CDR2: GTSNPN, SVGIG (reference sequence). V was trimmed by 7 bases and J by 7 bases, leaving 19 bases between them. This CDR3 spans 13 amino acids. CDR3 nucleotide sequence: TGTGCCTTGCTGCAAACGGGACTCTTTGGCTACACCTTC. Its protein is CALLQTGLFGYTF.

J is TRBJ2-3 and V is TRBV5-4; 7 nucleotides line up with TRBD2. V gave up 1 base and J gave up 1 base; unmatched junction bases: 0. CDR1 is SGHNT and CDR2 is YYREEE in the germline V gene (reference sequence). This CDR3 has 14 residues. The CDR3 DNA is TGTGCCAGCAGCTTGACTAGCGGCACAGATACGCAGTATTTT. This codes for CASSLTSGTDTQYF.

The chain employs TRBV6-5 and TRBJ1-2, with 8 positions matching TRBD1. Germline V gives CDR1 MNHEY, CDR2 SVGAGI. The J segment lost 7 bases and the V segment lost 4 bases, leaving 8 bases of the junction unmatched. The CDR3 runs 14 residues. The CDR3 nucleotides are TGTGCCAGCAGTTGGGGACAGGCCCTGGGTGGCTACACCTTC. This codes for CASSWGQALGGYTF.

This clone was observed a single time. The gene calls are TRBV19 and TRBJ2-6; a weak D match, TRBD1 (6 bases). V lost 7 bases and J lost 2, with 15 bases in between. CDR1 and CDR2 from the germline V gene are LNHDA and SQIVND (reference sequence). The CDR3 length is 16 residues. CDR3 in DNA: TGTGCCAGTAACGGCCAGGGGTTAACTGGGGCCAACGTCCTGACTTTC. It is translated as CASNGQGLTGANVLTF.

This clone was seen a single time. V and J are TRBV11-2 and TRBJ2-1; TRBD1 agrees at 7 bases. The CDR3 runs 15 residues. Germline loops: CDR1 SGHAT, CDR2 FQNNGV. Trimming at V came to 2 bases and at J to 5 bases, leaving 6 bases not matched to a gene. CDR3 sequence: CASSLPGTVDNEQFF. CDR3 sequence (DNA): TGTGCCAGCAGCTTACCTGGGACAGTCGACAATGAGCAGTTCTTC.

A few counts support this clone. The chain combines TRBV30 with TRBJ1-2; D is ambiguous. Between the trimmed V and J ends, which lost 4 bases and 8 bases, there was a span of 23 bases. Germline V CDR1 and CDR2: GTSNPN, SVGIG (reference sequence). The CDR3 totals 15 residues. CDR3 in DNA: TGTGCCTGGAATTTCGGGGTTTCTCGTTCCTCCGGCTACACCTTC. It codes for CAWNFGVSRSSGYTF.